The 17 T cell receptor beta chains reported below all come from one sample, sequenced in a study of T cell responses to AZD1222 COVID-19 vaccine. Libraries were prepared by immunoSEQ multiplex PCR; TCRdb keeps only in-frame clonotypes and omits some of them. The sample has some 170,000 clones; less than 90% are singletons. Sequenced material: peripheral blood, taken on day 0 of AZD1222 vaccination. The receptors originated from an adult in good health.

This chain links TRBV19 with TRBJ1-2; 8 nucleotides align to TRBD1. This CDR3 spans 14 amino acids. V dropped 7 bases and J dropped 4; count of bases not matched to a gene: 8. In germline, CDR1 is LNHDA, CDR2 SQIVND (reference sequence). The CDR3 here is CASTLDRAGYGYTF. The CDR3, as DNA: TGTGCCAGTACCTTGGACAGGGCTGGCTATGGCTACACCTTC.

This chain links TRBV7-8 with TRBJ1-5; D unclear. In germline, CDR1 is SGHVS, CDR2 FQNEAQ. V was clipped by 1 base and J by 2 bases, with 12 bases between them. The CDR3 consists of 16 residues. For the CDR3, the DNA is TGTGCCAGCAGCTTAGTCCCGGACGGGGGCAATCAGCCCCAGCATTTT. This gives the protein CASSLVPDGGNQPQHF.

This chain uses TRBV5-8 with TRBJ2-7, with 9 bases fitting TRBD1. Germline CDR1 and CDR2: SGHTS and YDEGEE. Trimming cost V 9 bases and J 0 bases; bases outside gene matches: 16. This CDR3 is built from 17 residues. CDR3 amino acids: CATPKNTGGEISYEQYF. CDR3 DNA: TGTGCCACCCCGAAGAACACAGGGGGCGAAATCTCCTACGAGCAGTACTTC.

The V and J genes are TRBV28 and TRBJ2-7, with 10 bases aligning to TRBD1. This CDR3 is 12 amino acids long. Germline V lookup: CDR1 MDHEN, CDR2 SYDVKM. Trimming removed 8 bases from V and 5 bases from J; junction bases left unmatched: 3. The CDR3 region has the DNA TGTGCCAGCCGCGGGACAGGGGACGAGCAGTACGTC. Translating gives CASRGTGDEQYV.

The chain employs TRBV7-6 and TRBJ2-3; D is perhaps TRBD2 (6 bases). V dropped 4 bases and J dropped 3 bases, with 14 bases sitting between them. This CDR3 comprises 15 residues. The V gene's germline CDR1 is SGHVS and CDR2 FNYEAQ. CDR3 DNA sequence: TGTGCCAGCAGCTCCTATGGGGGGTGGACAGATACGCAGTATTTT. This translates into CASSSYGGWTDTQYF.

The chain couples TRBV7-3 to TRBJ1-4; D is possibly TRBD1 (5 bases). This CDR3 has 17 amino acids. Per the germline V gene, CDR1 is SGHTA and CDR2 is FQGTGA. With 2 bases removed from V and 0 bases from J, the gap between germline ends came to 13 bases. CDR3 loop: CASSLSGRGATNEKLFF. The CDR3 coding sequence is TGTGCCAGCAGCTTATCAGGGAGAGGGGCAACTAATGAAAAACTGTTTTTT.

The genes are TRBV10-3 and TRBJ1-1; TRBD1 might be the D (6 bases). The germline CDR1 and CDR2 sequences are ENHRY and SYGVKD. The CDR3 is made up of 14 amino acids. Trimming stripped 7 bases from V and 3 bases from J, with 15 bases between. CDR3 coding DNA: TGTGCCATCAAAGGGGGGATAGGGTACACTGAAGCTTTCTTT. It encodes CAIKGGIGYTEAFF.

CDR3 in DNA: TGTGCCAGCAGCTTAGTGGGCAGGGATGAGCAGTTCTTC. Translating it yields CASSLVGRDEQFF. The chain recombines TRBV7-2 with TRBJ2-1, with TRBD1 as a possible D gene (5 bases). CDR3 length: 13 residues. CDR1 is SGHTA and CDR2 is FQGNSA in the germline V gene. The V and J ends lost 1 base and 8 bases respectively, with 9 bases between them.

The rearrangement joins TRBV28 to TRBJ1-3, with a weak D call TRBD1 (5 bases). The ends were cut back, 7 bases at V and 4 bases at J, with 14 bases in the middle. The germline gives CDR1 MDHEN, CDR2 SYDVKM. This CDR3 has 14 amino acids. As DNA, the CDR3 is TGTGCCAGCACCCCGTGGGGCGGAGGAAACACCATATATTTT. The encoded protein is CASTPWGGGNTIYF.

This chain connects TRBV28 to TRBJ2-7; D uncertain. Germline CDR1 is MDHEN and CDR2 is SYDVKM. This CDR3 is 11 amino acids long. V shed 2 bases and J shed 8 bases, with 7 bases lying between them. CDR3 in DNA: TGTGCCAGCAGTTTAGGTCATAAGCAGTACTTC. As protein: CASSLGHKQYF.

The J gene is TRBJ2-4, the V gene TRBV29-1, with D unclear. Germline CDR1 SQVTM, CDR2 ANQGSEA. With 4 bases removed from V and 6 bases from J, the gap between germline ends came to 7 bases. This CDR3 is 11 amino acids long. The CDR3 reads CSVVRANIQYF. CDR3 sequence (DNA): TGCAGCGTTGTAAGAGCAAACATTCAGTACTTC.

This clone was found once. J is TRBJ1-2 and V is TRBV5-6, with D tentatively TRBD1 (6 bases). There are 15 residues in the CDR3. Germline loops: CDR1 SGHDT, CDR2 YYEEEE. Trimming removed 0 bases from V and 4 bases from J, with 13 bases in between. In nucleotides, the CDR3 is TGTGCCAGCAGCTTGGCGGTAGGGGGGAGCTATGGCTACACCTTC. It yields the protein CASSLAVGGSYGYTF.

There are many counts of this clone. The chain couples TRBV25-1 to TRBJ2-1; D not certain. Trimming took 4 bases from V and 6 from J, leaving 4 bases between them. Germline V CDR1 and CDR2: MGHDK, SYGVNS. This CDR3 is 11 amino acids long. CDR3 amino acids: CASSVGNEQFF. The CDR3 DNA sequence: TGTGCCAGCAGTGTTGGCAATGAGCAGTTCTTC.

This clone was found once. The chain combines TRBV6-5 with TRBJ1-6; D is unclear. CDR1 and CDR2 from the germline V gene are MNHEY and SVGAGI. This CDR3 comprises 15 residues. Trimming took 5 bases from V and 0 from J, leaving 8 bases between them. DNA of the CDR3: TGTGCCAGCAGTCCCGGGAGCTCCTATAATTCACCCCTCCACTTT. It is translated as CASSPGSSYNSPLHF.

The gene calls are TRBV5-4 and TRBJ2-7, with 7 bases fitting TRBD1. Per germline, CDR1 SGHNT and CDR2 YYREEE (reference sequence). This CDR3 comprises 14 residues. J was trimmed by 3 bases and V by 4 bases; bases with no gene match: 7. The DNA of the CDR3 is TGTGCCAGCAGCCCCGGGACAGAATTCTACGAGCAGTACTTC. Amino acids: CASSPGTEFYEQYF. The whole variable domain, filled in from reference TRBV5-4 and TRBJ2-7, reads ETGVTQSPTHLIKTRGQQVTLRCSSQSGHNTVSWYQQALGQGPQFIFQYYREEENGRGNFPPRFSGLQFPNYSSELNVNALELDDSALYLCASSPGTEFYEQYFGPGTRLTVT.

This rearrangement joins TRBV19 to TRBJ1-1; the match to TRBD1 covers 7 bases. Germline V gives CDR1 LNHDA, CDR2 SQIVND (reference sequence). The ends lost 5 bases at V and 1 base at J; junction bases unmatched: 4. This CDR3 region has 14 residues. CDR3 coding DNA: TGTGCCAGTAGTGCGGGACAGAGGAACACTGAAGCTTTCTTT. Translated, it gives CASSAGQRNTEAFF.

CDR3 in DNA: TGTGCCAGCAACCGGGGGGATACGCAGTATTTT. This gives the protein CASNRGDTQYF. V is TRBV6-6 and J is TRBJ2-3, with D possibly being TRBD2 (6 bases). The ends were cut back, 7 bases at V and 6 bases at J, with 8 bases in the middle. This CDR3 spans 11 amino acids. In germline, CDR1 is MNHNY, CDR2 SVGAGI (reference sequence).